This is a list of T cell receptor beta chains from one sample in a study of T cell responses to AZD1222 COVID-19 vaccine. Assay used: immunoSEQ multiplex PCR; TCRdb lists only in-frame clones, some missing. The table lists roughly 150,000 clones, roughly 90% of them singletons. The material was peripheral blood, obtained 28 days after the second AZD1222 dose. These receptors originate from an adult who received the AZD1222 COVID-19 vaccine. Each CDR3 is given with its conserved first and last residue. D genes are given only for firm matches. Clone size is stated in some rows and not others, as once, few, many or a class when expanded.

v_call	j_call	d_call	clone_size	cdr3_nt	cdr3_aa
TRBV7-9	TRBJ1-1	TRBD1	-	TGTGCCAGCCCCAGGGGGCTGGAGACTGAAGCTTTCTTT	CASPRGLETEAFF
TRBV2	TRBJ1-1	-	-	TGTGCCAGCAGTCAGGCCCCGAACACTGAAGCTTTCTTT	CASSQAPNTEAFF
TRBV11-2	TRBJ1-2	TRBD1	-	TGTGCCAGCAGCTCCTACAGGGGCTACAACTATGGCTACACCTTC	CASSSYRGYNYGYTF
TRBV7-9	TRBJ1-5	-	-	TGTGCCAGCAGCCCGTTTGGTGGCAATCAGCCCCAGCATTTT	CASSPFGGNQPQHF
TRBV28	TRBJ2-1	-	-	TGTGCCAGCACCTCGCTGGGGTACAATGAGCAGTTCTTC	CASTSLGYNEQFF
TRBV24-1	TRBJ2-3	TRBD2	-	TGTGCCACCAGTGGGCCTAGCGGGAGGGTGACAGATACGCAGTATTTT	CATSGPSGRVTDTQYF
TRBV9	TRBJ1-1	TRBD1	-	TGTGCCAGCAGCTTCGGGACAGGGGTGACTGAAGCTTTCTTT	CASSFGTGVTEAFF
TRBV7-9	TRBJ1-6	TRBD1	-	TGTGCCAGCAGCTCGGGGACAGGAGAAAATTCACCCCTCCACTTT	CASSSGTGENSPLHF
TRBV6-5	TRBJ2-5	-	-	TGTGCCAGCAGTTACAGGGTGGAACAGGAGACCCAGTACTTC	CASSYRVEQETQYF
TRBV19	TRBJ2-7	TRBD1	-	TGTGCCAGTAGTATCCGCCGGCGGACAGGGGGGACCTACGAGCAGTACTTC	CASSIRRRTGGTYEQYF
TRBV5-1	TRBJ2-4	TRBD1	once	TGCGCCAGCTCAGAGGGGACAGAGACAAACATTCAGTACTTC	CASSEGTETNIQYF
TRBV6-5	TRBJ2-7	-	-	TGTGCCAGCAGTTACACCAACGGTGGCGAGCAGTACTTC	CASSYTNGGEQYF
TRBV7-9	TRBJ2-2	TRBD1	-	TGTGCCAGCAGCAGAGGGGGCCAAAACACCGGGGAGCTGTTTTTT	CASSRGGQNTGELFF
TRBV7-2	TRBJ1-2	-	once	TGTGCCAGCAGCCCCCGATGGGCAGGTCTTCCCTACACCTTC	CASSPRWAGLPYTF
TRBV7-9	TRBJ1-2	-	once	TGTGCCAGCAGCACCTACAGAGGCGGGTATGGCTACACCTTC	CASSTYRGGYGYTF
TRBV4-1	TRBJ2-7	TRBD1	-	TGCGCCAGCAGCCAAGTACAGGGGATGGACTACGAGCAGTACTTC	CASSQVQGMDYEQYF
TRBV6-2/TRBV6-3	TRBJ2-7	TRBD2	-	TGTGCCAGCAGTTACTCACTAGCGGGAGGAATCTCCTACGAGCAGTACTTC	CASSYSLAGGISYEQYF
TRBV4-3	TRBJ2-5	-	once	TGCGCCAGCAGCCAAGATATGGGGCGAGCAGAGACCCAGTACTTC	CASSQDMGRAETQYF